This T cell receptor (beta chain) was captured in a study of regulatory T cells in long-lasting Graves disease. This clonotype was recorded many times. Sequencing libraries for TCR beta were prepared with iRepertoire HTBI primers and Arm-PCR of CDR3 regions. In the authors' methods: Segment identification across samples yielded around 60 TRBV and 14 to 15 TRBJ segments. TCRdb reprocessed the multiplex PCR reads via MiXCR and lists one record per CDR3 protein. Here the V and J calls rest on TCRdb's processing, not on the authors' analysis. The data show approximately 300,000 distinct CDR3 sequences, under 20% seen once. Time point denoted: newly diagnosed GD, antithyroid drugs for less than 3 months. After RNA was extracted from PBMCs, the TCR library was made from it. Patients of an endocrinology department in Xi'an, China, were included. Tubes containing EDTA received 8 to 9.5 milliliters of drawn peripheral blood.

CDR3 size: 13 residues. The J segment lost 7 bases and the V segment lost 4 bases, leaving 6 bases of the junction unmatched. Germline-derived CDR1 and CDR2 are MNHNS and SASEGT. The sample in question was peripheral blood mononuclear cells (PBMCs), obtained at new diagnosis, from a patient treated with antithyroid drugs. This chain connects TRBV6-1 to TRBJ2-5; 7 bases fit TRBD1. The clonotype was recovered from a female donor with Graves disease. The CDR3 is CASSGGTAGTQYF. CDR3 coding DNA: TGTGCCAGCAGTGGGGGGACAGCCGGGACCCAGTACTTC.